This is a list of T cell receptor beta chains from one sample in a study of regulatory T cells in long-lasting Graves disease. TCRdb re-derived calls from the multiplex PCR reads in MiXCR, one entry per CDR3 protein. The data hold hundreds of thousands of distinct CDR3 sequences, with 15% to 20% observed a single time. The sample also formed part of further work on T cells in Graves' hyperthyroidism and ophthalmopathy.

This material consisted of peripheral blood mononuclear cells (PBMCs), taken at new diagnosis, from a patient treated with antithyroid drugs. These receptors came from a young man with Graves disease. CDR3s include the opening cysteine and the closing phenylalanine or tryptophan. Each record gives: CDR3 DNA, CDR3 protein, J gene, D gene, V gene, clone size. A D gene is named only where the DNA matches it firmly. Expanded clones get a size class; other rows say once, few or many, or leave the size out.

CDR3nt: TGTGCCAGCAGTTACCCCCCTCGACTAGCGGGAGTCCATGAGCAGTTCTTC; CDR3aa: CASSYPPRLAGVHEQFF; j_gene: TRBJ2-1; d_gene: TRBD2; v_gene: TRBV27; abundance: many
CDR3nt: TGTGCCAGCTCTCCCGGCAGGGGCGGGTACGAGCAGTACTTC; CDR3aa: CASSPGRGGYEQYF; j_gene: TRBJ2-7; d_gene: NA; v_gene: TRBV18; abundance: NA
CDR3nt: TGTGCCAGCAGTCCCCAGCTAGCGGGATCGGTCGTCAACGAGCAGTACTTC; CDR3aa: CASSPQLAGSVVNEQYF; j_gene: TRBJ2-7; d_gene: TRBD2; v_gene: TRBV12-3/TRBV12-4; abundance: many
CDR3nt: TGTGCCTGGAGTGGGCAGCTGAACACTGAAGCTTTCTTT; CDR3aa: CAWSGQLNTEAFF; j_gene: TRBJ1-1; d_gene: NA; v_gene: TRBV30; abundance: many
CDR3nt: TGTGCCAGCAGCCCTGACGGCCCTAGCACAGATACGCAGTATTTT; CDR3aa: CASSPDGPSTDTQYF; j_gene: TRBJ2-3; d_gene: NA; v_gene: TRBV12-3/TRBV12-4; abundance: few
CDR3nt: TGTGCCAGCAGTCCCGGGGACCCCGGGTCAACCCTCCACTTT; CDR3aa: CASSPGDPGSTLHF; j_gene: TRBJ1-6; d_gene: NA; v_gene: TRBV12-3/TRBV12-4; abundance: many
CDR3nt: TGTGCCAGCAGCTTAAGGACTAGCGGTATTGTCTCCTACGAGCAGTACTTC; CDR3aa: CASSLRTSGIVSYEQYF; j_gene: TRBJ2-7; d_gene: TRBD2; v_gene: TRBV13; abundance: many
CDR3nt: TGTGCCAGCAGTTTAGATCGGGAGGACATTCAGTACTTC; CDR3aa: CASSLDREDIQYF; j_gene: TRBJ2-4; d_gene: TRBD2; v_gene: TRBV12-3/TRBV12-4; abundance: few
CDR3nt: TGCAGTGCTAGATGCATACGCCCAGCTTATGTTTCGGGGATAAACACCGGGGAGCTGTTTTTT; CDR3aa: CSARCIRPAYVSGINTGELFF; j_gene: TRBJ2-2; d_gene: NA; v_gene: TRBV20-1; abundance: few
CDR3nt: TGTGCCAGCAGCTTAGGCGCAGGGCCCACATGGAACGAGCAGTACTTC; CDR3aa: CASSLGAGPTWNEQYF; j_gene: TRBJ2-7; d_gene: NA; v_gene: TRBV11-2; abundance: many
CDR3nt: TGTGCCAGCAGCTTACGGCCACAAGACACCGGGGAGCTGTTTTTT; CDR3aa: CASSLRPQDTGELFF; j_gene: TRBJ2-2; d_gene: NA; v_gene: TRBV7-9; abundance: many
CDR3nt: TGTGCCAGCAGGGGTACTAGAGATCGAACCTACGAGCAGTACTTC; CDR3aa: CASRGTRDRTYEQYF; j_gene: TRBJ2-7; d_gene: NA; v_gene: TRBV6-2/TRBV6-3; abundance: many
CDR3nt: TGTGCCAGCACGGGGGGAGACTACGAGCAGTACTTC; CDR3aa: CASTGGDYEQYF; j_gene: TRBJ2-7; d_gene: TRBD2; v_gene: TRBV6-1; abundance: many
CDR3nt: TGTGCCAGCAGAAGACAGGGCGCGAACACTGAAGCTTTCTTT; CDR3aa: CASRRQGANTEAFF; j_gene: TRBJ1-1; d_gene: TRBD1; v_gene: TRBV27; abundance: few
CDR3nt: TGTGCCAGCAGCCAAGATTACGGGACGTATGCTTTCTTT; CDR3aa: CASSQDYGTYAFF; j_gene: TRBJ1-1; d_gene: NA; v_gene: TRBV3-1; abundance: many
CDR3nt: TGTGCCAGTAGTATCGGCAGGGGGCACACCGGGGAGCTGTTTTTT; CDR3aa: CASSIGRGHTGELFF; j_gene: TRBJ2-2; d_gene: TRBD1; v_gene: TRBV19; abundance: few
CDR3nt: TGTGCCAGCAGCGGACTAGTCGGGGGGGGCAATGAGCAGTTCTTC; CDR3aa: CASSGLVGGGNEQFF; j_gene: TRBJ2-1; d_gene: TRBD2; v_gene: TRBV9; abundance: NA
CDR3nt: TGTGCCTGGAGTACAGGGTATGGCTACACCTTC; CDR3aa: CAWSTGYGYTF; j_gene: TRBJ1-2; d_gene: NA; v_gene: TRBV30; abundance: many
CDR3nt: TGCGCCAGCAGCTTGAATGGACAGTACACTGAAGCTTTCTTT; CDR3aa: CASSLNGQYTEAFF; j_gene: TRBJ1-1; d_gene: NA; v_gene: TRBV5-1; abundance: many
CDR3nt: TGTGCCAGCAGCCAAAGGAGCTCCTACGAGCAGTACTTC; CDR3aa: CASSQRSSYEQYF; j_gene: TRBJ2-7; d_gene: NA; v_gene: TRBV11-2; abundance: few
CDR3nt: TGTGCCAGCATCCCTACCCCATCTAGAAATGAGCAGTTCTTC; CDR3aa: CASIPTPSRNEQFF; j_gene: TRBJ2-1; d_gene: NA; v_gene: TRBV2; abundance: NA
CDR3nt: TGTGCCAGCAGCCGGGTAGAGAACACTGAAGCTTTCTTT; CDR3aa: CASSRVENTEAFF; j_gene: TRBJ1-1; d_gene: NA; v_gene: TRBV3-1; abundance: many
CDR3nt: TGTGCCAGCAGCTCCGACAGGTACCCCTACGAGCAGTACTTC; CDR3aa: CASSSDRYPYEQYF; j_gene: TRBJ2-7; d_gene: NA; v_gene: TRBV7-9; abundance: many
CDR3nt: TGCGCCAGCCTCCTAGCGGGATCAGGGGAGCAGTACTTC; CDR3aa: CASLLAGSGEQYF; j_gene: TRBJ2-7; d_gene: TRBD2; v_gene: TRBV10-2; abundance: NA
CDR3nt: TGTGCCAGCAGTAAAGCGGGATGGTCCTACGAGCAGTACTTC; CDR3aa: CASSKAGWSYEQYF; j_gene: TRBJ2-7; d_gene: TRBD2; v_gene: TRBV4-2; abundance: many
CDR3nt: TGTGCCAGCAGCTCCCCAGCGGACTGGCACGAGCAGTACTTC; CDR3aa: CASSSPADWHEQYF; j_gene: TRBJ2-7; d_gene: NA; v_gene: TRBV7-9; abundance: few
CDR3nt: TGCAGTGCTAGTGCTTGGACTGAAGCTTTCTTT; CDR3aa: CSASAWTEAFF; j_gene: TRBJ1-1; d_gene: NA; v_gene: TRBV20-1; abundance: NA
CDR3nt: TGTGCCAGCAGTCCGACCGGGACAAACTCCTACGAGCAGTACTTC; CDR3aa: CASSPTGTNSYEQYF; j_gene: TRBJ2-7; d_gene: NA; v_gene: TRBV12-3/TRBV12-4; abundance: few
CDR3nt: TGTGCCAGTAGTTTGGGCAGCTACTACGAGCAGTACTTC; CDR3aa: CASSLGSYYEQYF; j_gene: TRBJ2-7; d_gene: NA; v_gene: TRBV19; abundance: NA
CDR3nt: TGTGCCAGCAGCTCTAGACAGTACGCCCCCTACGAGCAGTACTTC; CDR3aa: CASSSRQYAPYEQYF; j_gene: TRBJ2-7; d_gene: NA; v_gene: TRBV11-2; abundance: many
CDR3nt: TGTGCCAGCTCAATAACAGGGTCCCCCTACGAGCAGTACTTC; CDR3aa: CASSITGSPYEQYF; j_gene: TRBJ2-7; d_gene: NA; v_gene: TRBV18; abundance: NA
CDR3nt: TGTGCCAGCAGTCAAGGGACGGACTCTGGAAACACCATATATTTT; CDR3aa: CASSQGTDSGNTIYF; j_gene: TRBJ1-3; d_gene: NA; v_gene: TRBV6-1; abundance: few
CDR3nt: TGTGCCAGCAGCTATACAGGGGAGAAGTTCTTC; CDR3aa: CASSYTGEKFF; j_gene: TRBJ2-1; d_gene: TRBD1; v_gene: TRBV11-1; abundance: many
CDR3nt: TGTGCCAGCAGCTTGACAGGGGGTTTTCCCTCCTACAATGAGCAGTTCTTC; CDR3aa: CASSLTGGFPSYNEQFF; j_gene: TRBJ2-1; d_gene: TRBD1; v_gene: TRBV7-9; abundance: few
CDR3nt: TGTGCCAGCAGCTTATTTGAGGACACTGAAGCTTTCTTT; CDR3aa: CASSLFEDTEAFF; j_gene: TRBJ1-1; d_gene: NA; v_gene: TRBV7-2; abundance: few
CDR3nt: TGTGCCTGGAGTGTACGAGGAGGGCTAGGGGGTTACGAGCAGTACTTC; CDR3aa: CAWSVRGGLGGYEQYF; j_gene: TRBJ2-7; d_gene: NA; v_gene: TRBV30; abundance: many
CDR3nt: TGTGCCAGCAGCCTATCCGGGACAGGGATAGGCTACACCTTC; CDR3aa: CASSLSGTGIGYTF; j_gene: TRBJ1-2; d_gene: TRBD1; v_gene: TRBV7-9; abundance: many
CDR3nt: TGTGCCAGTAGTAGGCGGACAGGGTTTGACTACGAGCAGTACTTC; CDR3aa: CASSRRTGFDYEQYF; j_gene: TRBJ2-7; d_gene: TRBD1; v_gene: TRBV19; abundance: few
CDR3nt: TGTGCCAGCAGCTTAGTTGGGACTGGAAAAGAGACCCAGTACTTC; CDR3aa: CASSLVGTGKETQYF; j_gene: TRBJ2-5; d_gene: NA; v_gene: TRBV7-6; abundance: many
CDR3nt: TGTGCCAGCAGCTTGTGGCCTAGCGGGAGAAAGGGGGAATCGACCCAGTACTTC; CDR3aa: CASSLWPSGRKGESTQYF; j_gene: TRBJ2-5; d_gene: TRBD2; v_gene: TRBV5-6; abundance: NA
CDR3nt: TGTGCCAGCAGCTTAGAATCCCGGGGGGACAGTTTTTACAATGAGCAGTTCTTC; CDR3aa: CASSLESRGDSFYNEQFF; j_gene: TRBJ2-1; d_gene: NA; v_gene: TRBV7-9; abundance: NA
CDR3nt: TGCAGTGCTAGGGTACAGGGCACTGAAGCTTTCTTT; CDR3aa: CSARVQGTEAFF; j_gene: TRBJ1-1; d_gene: NA; v_gene: TRBV20-1; abundance: many
CDR3nt: TGCAGTGCTAGGGACAGGGAGGACTACCTCCAAGAGACCCAGTACTTC; CDR3aa: CSARDREDYLQETQYF; j_gene: TRBJ2-5; d_gene: TRBD1; v_gene: TRBV20-1; abundance: NA
CDR3nt: TGTGCCTGGAGTGGAGGACAGGGTATCGACGAGCAGTACTTC; CDR3aa: CAWSGGQGIDEQYF; j_gene: TRBJ2-7; d_gene: TRBD1; v_gene: TRBV30; abundance: many
CDR3nt: TGCGCCAGCAGCATGGGACAGGTGGGTGAGCAGTTCTTC; CDR3aa: CASSMGQVGEQFF; j_gene: TRBJ2-1; d_gene: TRBD1; v_gene: TRBV5-1; abundance: many
CDR3nt: TGCGCCAGCAGCTCCCTAGCGGGAGCTTTGATGAATGAGCAGTTCTTC; CDR3aa: CASSSLAGALMNEQFF; j_gene: TRBJ2-1; d_gene: TRBD2; v_gene: TRBV5-1; abundance: NA
CDR3nt: TGTGCCAGCAGCTTGGGGACTCAAGGGTACAATGAGCAGTTCTTC; CDR3aa: CASSLGTQGYNEQFF; j_gene: TRBJ2-1; d_gene: NA; v_gene: TRBV5-4; abundance: NA
CDR3nt: TGTGCCAGCACCTGGGGACAGGGGGGCACTGAAGCTTTCTTT; CDR3aa: CASTWGQGGTEAFF; j_gene: TRBJ1-1; d_gene: TRBD1; v_gene: TRBV7-8; abundance: many